This T cell receptor (beta chain) emerged from a study of cytomegalovirus exposure and HLA in healthy donors. Overall study results and limits: Most of the TCR beta V segments (in an earlier analysis) were productive either about 87% or about 30% of the time. At a 0.05 false discovery rate, a later analysis found 16,951 TCR beta sequences to be associated with HLA alleles.

Primers: 60 Vbeta forward and 13 Jbeta reverse. Repertoires were generated with immunoSEQ multiplex PCR, while TCRdb's copy carries only in-frame clones and drops some. The sample yields 150,000 to 200,000 clones, 78% seen once. Points on this clone: Its antigen is not identified.

The V end was cut by 4 bases, the J end by 3 bases, with 10 bases between. Germline V gives CDR1 SGHNT, CDR2 YENEEA. The CDR3 consists of 15 residues. Sequenced sample: PBMCs. This chain links TRBV11-3 with TRBJ1-6, with TRBD1 as a possible D gene (5 bases). The origin of this receptor is a female donor in good health and CMV-seronegative. The CDR3 spells CASSSQGLYNSPLHF. Here the CDR3 DNA reads TGTGCCAGCAGCTCTCAGGGCCTCTATAATTCACCCCTCCACTTT.